Listed below are T cell receptor beta chains from one sample, sequenced in a study of blood T cells in healthy people across ages. TCRdb analysed the 5' RACE reads with MiXCR anew, one entry per CDR3 protein. The sample lists about 640,000 distinct CDR3 sequences, 58% occurring once. The sequenced material came from blood. The receptors originated from a man aged 60-69 years in good health. Both conserved end residues are part of each CDR3. A D gene is named only where the DNA matches it firmly. Size tells how often a clone was seen (once, few, many) or the class of an expanded clone, and some rows leave it out.

d_gene	len	v_gene	j_gene	abundance	CDR3nt	CDR3aa
NA	12	TRBV6-2/TRBV6-3	TRBJ1-1	NA	TGTGCCAGCAGGAGGCGACGGACTGAAGCTTTCTTT	CASRRRRTEAFF
NA	16	TRBV25-1	TRBJ2-2	NA	TGTGCCAGCAGCATTATAGGGCAAGGCCCAACCGGGGAGCTGTTTTTT	CASSIIGQGPTGELFF
TRBD2	14	TRBV10-3	TRBJ2-7	NA	TGTGCCATCAGTGTTGGCGGGAGCTCCTACGAGCAGTACTTC	CAISVGGSSYEQYF
TRBD2	15	TRBV20-1	TRBJ2-3	NA	TGCAGTGCTAGGGGAAGCGGGGATGGCGCAGATACGCAGTATTTT	CSARGSGDGADTQYF
NA	14	TRBV28	TRBJ2-1	NA	TGTGCCAGCAGTTATGGGGGAACCTACAATGAGCAGTTCTTC	CASSYGGTYNEQFF
NA	12	TRBV20-1	TRBJ2-3	few	TGCAGTGCTAGAGGTGGTCCAGATACGCAGTATTTT	CSARGGPDTQYF
NA	15	TRBV7-2	TRBJ2-3	many	TGTGCCAGCAGCCCCCAGGGACACCTCTCTGAGGGGCAGTATTTT	CASSPQGHLSEGQYF
NA	11	TRBV29-1	TRBJ2-3	NA	TGCAGCGTTGAGTCTGGAAATACGCAGTATTTT	CSVESGNTQYF
TRBD1	16	TRBV9	TRBJ2-1	NA	TGTGCCAGTAGCCCATCCAGGCGGGACAGGTTTCATGAGCAGTTCTTC	CASSPSRRDRFHEQFF
NA	14	TRBV7-9	TRBJ1-6	many	TGTGCCAGCAGCTCTGGGGCGTTTAATTCACCCCTCCACTTT	CASSSGAFNSPLHF